A single sample gave rise to the 19 T cell receptor beta chains below, sequenced in a study of T cells in Graves' hyperthyroidism and ophthalmopathy. TCR beta CDR3 regions were amplified from RNA transcripts. Initially, a first-round RT-PCR of the TCR CDR3 employed the HTBI primer set. TCRdb re-called the multiplex PCR reads through MiXCR, storing one row per CDR3 protein. Here the sample spans roughly 300,000 distinct CDR3 sequences, about 15% being singletons. The sequencing input was blood. The origin of the receptors is a woman aged 25 to 45 with Graves' hyperthyroidism.

This clonotype has just a few counts. This chain connects TRBV3-1 to TRBJ1-1; D is uncertain. Germline V gives CDR1 LGHDT, CDR2 YNNKEL (reference sequence). The CDR3 extends over 14 amino acids. The germline V and J ends were trimmed by 1 base and 0 bases, with 6 bases remaining between them. The CDR3: CASSQGTVNTEAFF. The CDR3 coding sequence is TGTGCCAGCAGCCAAGGGACGGTGAACACTGAAGCTTTCTTT. The entire variable domain, with the rest obtained from reference TRBV3-1 and TRBJ1-1, is as follows: DTAVSQTPKYLVTQMGNDKSIKCEQNLGHDTMYWYKQDSKKFLKIMFSYNNKELIINETVPNRFSPKSPDKAHLNLHINSLELGDSAVYFCASSQGTVNTEAFFGQGTRLTVV.

For the CDR3, the DNA is TGTGCCAGCAGCCTAGCGGGAGGGCGGGTCGGCGAGACCCAGTACTTC. This codes for CASSLAGGRVGETQYF. The chain recombines TRBV7-3 with TRBJ2-5; the match to TRBD2 covers 12 bases. V shed 5 bases and J 5 bases; nucleotides not matched to a gene: 9. Germline V gives CDR1 SGHTA, CDR2 FQGTGA. The CDR3 is 16 residues long.

This clonotype was found many times. The gene calls are TRBV20-1 and TRBJ2-1; no firm D call. V lost 3 bases to trimming and J lost 6 bases, with 6 bases between them. The CDR3 is made up of 11 amino acids. Germline CDR1 is DFQATT and CDR2 is SNEGSKA (reference sequence). Written as DNA, the CDR3 is TGCAGTGCTAGTCTCGCCAATGAGCAGTTCTTC. Amino acids: CSASLANEQFF.

This clonotype was observed at least ten times. The CDR3 protein is CATSIMGQARRGNQPQHF. In nucleotides, the CDR3 is TGTGCCACCTCAATAATGGGACAGGCACGACGGGGCAATCAGCCCCAGCATTTT. The J gene is TRBJ1-5, the V gene TRBV24-1; 8 bases agree with TRBD1. The CDR3 consists of 18 residues. The germline V gene encodes CDR1 KGHDR and CDR2 SFDVKD. With V trimmed by 9 bases and J by 2 bases, 17 bases remained unmatched.

This clonotype was observed a handful of times. This chain joins TRBV7-9 and TRBJ2-4; D not certain. V lost 6 bases to trimming and J lost 9 bases, with 21 bases between them. The CDR3 is 15 amino acids. Germline loops: CDR1 SEHNR, CDR2 FQNEAQ (reference sequence). The chain's CDR3 is CASRSSAGTAGIQYF. The CDR3 DNA sequence: TGTGCCAGCAGATCTAGTGCCGGAACAGCTGGCATTCAGTACTTC. Using reference TRBV7-9 and TRBJ2-4 for the parts outside the CDR3, the full variable domain is DTGVSQNPRHKITKRGQNVTFRCDPISEHNRLYWYRQTLGQGPEFLTYFQNEAQLEKSRLLSDRFSAERPKGSFSTLEIQRTEQGDSAMYLCASRSSAGTAGIQYFGAGTRLSVL.

This clonotype was seen at least ten times. The chain links TRBV3-1 to TRBJ1-4; weak D call: TRBD1 (6 bases). The CDR3 sequence is 18 residues long. CDR1 is LGHDT and CDR2 is YNNKEL in the germline V gene (reference sequence). Trimming removed 1 base from V and 5 bases from J, with 20 bases in between. This chain's CDR3 is CASSQVRDRTPTNEKLFF. CDR3 bases: TGTGCCAGCAGCCAAGTTAGAGACAGGACCCCTACGAATGAAAAACTGTTTTTT.

Ten or more counts support this clonotype. V is TRBV20-1 and J is TRBJ2-7; D uncertain. Trimming removed 0 bases at V and 6 bases at J, with 9 bases between. This CDR3 has 12 residues. CDR1 is DFQATT, CDR2 SNEGSKA, per germline (reference sequence). CDR3 in DNA: TGCAGTGCTAGAGAGCTGACCAGCGAGCAGTACTTC. Amino acid sequence: CSARELTSEQYF.

About this clonotype: A much bigger clone sits one base away, suggesting this may be a read error. The chain carries TRBV11-2 and TRBJ2-1, with D maybe TRBD2 (5 bases). The CDR3 is made up of 13 amino acids. Germline V CDR1 and CDR2: SGHAT, FQNNGV. Trimming removed 8 bases from V and 2 bases from J, with 10 bases in between. CDR3 in amino acids: CASGDYAYNEQFF. As DNA, the CDR3 is TGTGCCAGCGGAGACTATGCCTACAATGAGCAGTTCTTC.

J is TRBJ2-1 and V is TRBV20-1, with TRBD2 matching 8 bases. J lost 4 bases, V lost 1 base, and 6 bases had no gene match. Germline assignment: CDR1 DFQATT and CDR2 SNEGSKA (reference sequence). This CDR3 region has 15 residues. CDR3 DNA sequence: TGCAGTGCTAGAGTCCCGACTAGCGCATACAATGAGCAGTTCTTC. Its translation is CSARVPTSAYNEQFF.

As to this clonotype: This clone may be a read error of a much larger clone one base away. This CDR3 reads CAGSDSGRVNEQFF. DNA of the CDR3: TGTGCCGGCAGCGATAGCGGGAGGGTAAATGAGCAGTTCTTC. The gene calls are TRBV2 and TRBJ2-1; 11 positions match TRBD2. The CDR3 consists of 14 residues. The germline gives CDR1 SNHLY, CDR2 FYNNEI.

A note on this clonotype: Here the CDR3 omits its conserved ending phenylalanine or tryptophan, so a read error is the likely source. It is unclear where the CDR3 begins or ends on the DNA, so no DNA is shown, and the CDR3 is as TCRdb lists it. V gene TRBV9 combines with J gene TRBJ2-2; the table calls TRBD1, which could not be checked here. Germline V gives CDR1 SGDLS, CDR2 YYNGEE. 15 amino acids form the CDR3, both terminal residues included. The CDR3 here is CASSVRDRRTGELFL.

V usage is TRBV20-1 and J usage is TRBJ1-6, with a tentative D call TRBD1 (6 bases). The CDR3 is 18 residues long. Germline-derived CDR1 and CDR2 are DFQATT and SNEGSKA (reference sequence). Trimming left V 0 bases short and J 0 bases short, with 15 bases between. CDR3 bases: TGCAGTGCTAGAGATACAGGGAAGGGGAGCTCCTATAATTCACCCCTCCACTTT. Translated: CSARDTGKGSSYNSPLHF.

This clonotype was found many times. The chain recombines TRBV6-1 with TRBJ2-5; D gene unclear. Germline lookup yields CDR1 MNHNS and CDR2 SASEGT. The V and J ends lost 5 bases and 4 bases respectively, with 14 bases between them. The length of the CDR3 is 14 residues. The chain's CDR3 is CASSLVGIGETQYF. CDR3 coding DNA: TGTGCCAGCAGTTTAGTGGGGATAGGAGAGACCCAGTACTTC.

This clonotype was picked up a small number of times. This chain joins TRBV10-3 and TRBJ1-6; TRBD1 matches at 9 bases. This CDR3 region has 17 residues. V dropped 0 bases and J dropped 6; count of bases not matched to a gene: 6. Germline CDR1 ENHRY, CDR2 SYGVKD. Here the CDR3 DNA reads TGTGCCATCAGTGAGTCCGCGGGACAGGGCTTTAATTCACCCCTCCACTTT. It codes for CAISESAGQGFNSPLHF.

This clonotype has a handful of counts. This chain joins TRBV2 and TRBJ1-1; D not resolved. The V end lost 2 bases, the J end lost 4 bases, and 11 bases lay between the germline ends. Germline loops: CDR1 SNHLY, CDR2 FYNNEI. The CDR3 loop spans 14 amino acids. The CDR3 sequence is CASSESTFSTEAFF. The CDR3 bases are TGTGCCAGCAGTGAATCAACTTTTAGCACTGAAGCTTTCTTT.

This clonotype showed up many times. The genes are TRBV7-2 and TRBJ2-7; the D gene is possibly TRBD2 (6 bases). Trimming removed 1 base from V and 2 bases from J, with 12 bases in between. The germline V gene has CDR1 SGHTA and CDR2 FQGNSA. CDR3 length: 15 residues. The DNA of the CDR3 is TGTGCCAGCAGCTTAGGTCCTAGCGTCGCCTACGAGCAGTACTTC. Protein: CASSLGPSVAYEQYF.

The chain combines TRBV12-3 or TRBV12-4 with TRBJ2-5; 10 bases line up with TRBD2. V lost 0 bases, J lost 4 bases, and 5 bases stayed unmatched. This CDR3 is 16 amino acids long. The CDR3 protein is CASSLAASGSGETQYF. CDR3 DNA sequence: TGTGCCAGCAGTTTAGCGGCTAGCGGGAGCGGAGAGACCCAGTACTTC.

This clonotype was observed a few times. This chain connects TRBV29-1 to TRBJ2-6, with D unclear. Trimming left V 4 bases short and J 4 bases short, with 5 bases between. The CDR3 has 12 residues. Germline loops: CDR1 SQVTM, CDR2 ANQGSEA. Here the CDR3 DNA reads TGCAGCGTTGGAAGGGGGGCCAACGTCCTGACTTTC. It codes for CSVGRGANVLTF.

In its sample, this clonotype was seen many times. The chain combines TRBV20-1 with TRBJ2-7; D perhaps matches TRBD2 (5 bases). V was pared by 0 bases and J by 1 base, with 10 bases between. The CDR3 consists of 14 residues. Germline assignment: CDR1 DFQATT and CDR2 SNEGSKA (reference sequence). The CDR3 sequence is CSARDSSRSYEQYF. CDR3 DNA sequence: TGCAGTGCTAGAGATTCTAGCCGATCCTACGAGCAGTACTTC.